Listed here are 5 T cell receptor beta chains from one sample, sequenced in a study of cytomegalovirus exposure and HLA in healthy donors. It was with 60 Vbeta and 13 Jbeta primers that the PCR ran. Some clones are missing from TCRdb's copy, which holds only in-frame ones; the method was immunoSEQ multiplex PCR. The sample has 120,000 to 150,000 clones; over 60% are singletons. The sequenced sample was PBMCs. All receptors derive from a woman younger than 45 in good health and CMV-seropositive.

The chain is built from TRBV7-6 and TRBJ1-1; the D gene is possibly TRBD1 (5 bases). The CDR3 sequence is 14 residues long. V lost 4 bases and J 4 bases, leaving 13 bases between the germline ends. The V gene's germline CDR1 is SGHVS and CDR2 FNYEAQ. CDR3 coding DNA: TGTGCCAGCAGCTCCCAGGGTATGAGCACTGAAGCTTTCTTT. Amino acid sequence: CASSSQGMSTEAFF.

The V call is TRBV5-1, the J call TRBJ2-7; 10 positions match TRBD1. CDR1 SGHRS and CDR2 YFSETQ come from the germline V gene. Trimming at V came to 2 bases and at J to 4 bases, leaving 3 bases not matched to a gene. The CDR3 extends over 14 amino acids. The CDR3 spells CASSLGQGEYEQYF. Here the CDR3 DNA reads TGCGCCAGCAGCTTAGGACAGGGGGAATACGAGCAGTACTTC.

This chain links TRBV7-8 with TRBJ1-1, with 9 positions matching TRBD1. The CDR3 runs 14 residues. With V trimmed by 6 bases and J by 1 base, 3 bases remained unmatched. The V gene's germline CDR1 is SGHVS and CDR2 FQNEAQ. CDR3 amino acids: CASSNRGPNTEAFF. The CDR3 region has the DNA TGTGCCAGCAGTAACAGGGGGCCGAACACTGAAGCTTTCTTT.

This clone was seen more than once but under ten times. The chain employs TRBV5-1 and TRBJ1-3, with 7 bases fitting TRBD1. CDR1 is SGHRS, CDR2 YFSETQ, per germline. V lost 4 bases, J lost 2 bases, and 3 bases stayed unmatched. The CDR3 runs 14 residues. The CDR3 DNA sequence: TGCGCCAGCAGCAAAGACAGGGCTGGAAACACCATATATTTT. Translating gives CASSKDRAGNTIYF. The full variable domain, with the rest looked up from reference TRBV5-1 and TRBJ1-3, is KAGVTQTPRYLIKTRGQQVTLSCSPISGHRSVSWYQQTPGQGLQFLFEYFSETQRNKGNFPGRFSGRQFSNSRSEMNVSTLELGDSALYLCASSKDRAGNTIYFGEGSWLTVV.

The chain recombines TRBV5-1 with TRBJ2-5, with D perhaps TRBD1 (6 bases). CDR3 length equals 15 residues. V shed 0 bases and J shed 5 bases, with 14 bases lying between them. CDR1 is SGHRS and CDR2 is YFSETQ in the germline V gene. DNA for the CDR3: TGCGCCAGCAGCTTGGGGGTTCAGGGGTCGGAGACCCAGTACTTC. Its translation: CASSLGVQGSETQYF.